The source of this TCR beta chain is a study of siplizumab effects on memory and regulatory T cells. Study outcomes and limitations: Naive T cells, seemingly more diverse than memory cells, seemed major alloresponse contributors. Proliferating Tregs' suppressive function in siplizumab cultures went unconfirmed.

Using immunoSEQ multiplex PCR, the repertoire was profiled, and TCRdb retains in-frame clones only, with some absent. The sample has approximately 100,000 clones; just over 90% are singletons. Regarding this clone: Antigen unknown.

The sample taken for sequencing was non-Treg CD4+ T cells sorted from blood. The sequence came from a human donor in good health.

This CDR3 is CASSLARGLAVFSSYNEQFF. CDR3 sequence (DNA): TGCGCCAGCAGCTTGGCCAGAGGACTAGCGGTTTTCAGCTCCTACAATGAGCAGTTCTTC. V and J are TRBV5-1 and TRBJ2-1; 10 bases fit TRBD2. J lost 0 bases, V lost 0 bases, and 12 bases had no gene match. This CDR3 spans 20 amino acids. Germline-derived CDR1 and CDR2 are SGHRS and YFSETQ.